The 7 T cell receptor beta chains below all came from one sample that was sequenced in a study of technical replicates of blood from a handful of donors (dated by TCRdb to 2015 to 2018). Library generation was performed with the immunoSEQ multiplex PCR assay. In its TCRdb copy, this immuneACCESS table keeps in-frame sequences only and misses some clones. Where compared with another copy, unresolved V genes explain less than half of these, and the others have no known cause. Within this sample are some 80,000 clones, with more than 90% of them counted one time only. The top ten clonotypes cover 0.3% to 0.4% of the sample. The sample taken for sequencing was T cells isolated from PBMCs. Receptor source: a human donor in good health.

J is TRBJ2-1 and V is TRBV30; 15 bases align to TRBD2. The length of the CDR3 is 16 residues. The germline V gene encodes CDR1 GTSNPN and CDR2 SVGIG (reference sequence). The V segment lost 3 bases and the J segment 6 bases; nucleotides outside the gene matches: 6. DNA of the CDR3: TGTGCCTGGAGAATCTGGACTAGCGGGAGGGGCAATGAGCAGTTCTTC. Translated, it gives CAWRIWTSGRGNEQFF.

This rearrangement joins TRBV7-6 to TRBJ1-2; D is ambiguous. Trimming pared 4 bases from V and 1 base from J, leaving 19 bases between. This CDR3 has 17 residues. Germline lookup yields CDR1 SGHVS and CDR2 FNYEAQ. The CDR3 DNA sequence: TGTGCCAGCAGCTCCCTTCCCAAGACGGGAAGTAACTATGGCTACACCTTC. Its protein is CASSSLPKTGSNYGYTF.

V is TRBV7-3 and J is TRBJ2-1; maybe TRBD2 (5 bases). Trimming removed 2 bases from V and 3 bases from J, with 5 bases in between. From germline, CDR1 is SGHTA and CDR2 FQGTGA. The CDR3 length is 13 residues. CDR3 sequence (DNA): TGTGCCAGCAGCTTAGGACTCTACAATGAGCAGTTCTTC. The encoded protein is CASSLGLYNEQFF.

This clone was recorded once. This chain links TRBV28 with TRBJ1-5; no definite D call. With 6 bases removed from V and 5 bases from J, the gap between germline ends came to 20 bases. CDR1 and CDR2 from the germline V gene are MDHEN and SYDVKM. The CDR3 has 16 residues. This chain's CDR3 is CASSRPRRGEDQPQHF. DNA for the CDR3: TGTGCCAGCAGCCGACCTAGACGGGGAGAAGATCAGCCCCAGCATTTT.

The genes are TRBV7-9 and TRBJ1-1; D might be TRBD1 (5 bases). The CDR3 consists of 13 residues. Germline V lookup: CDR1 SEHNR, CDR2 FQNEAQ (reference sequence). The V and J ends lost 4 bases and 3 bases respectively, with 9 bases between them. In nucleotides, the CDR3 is TGTGCCAGCAGCTCAGACAGCTACACTGAAGCTTTCTTT. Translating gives CASSSDSYTEAFF.

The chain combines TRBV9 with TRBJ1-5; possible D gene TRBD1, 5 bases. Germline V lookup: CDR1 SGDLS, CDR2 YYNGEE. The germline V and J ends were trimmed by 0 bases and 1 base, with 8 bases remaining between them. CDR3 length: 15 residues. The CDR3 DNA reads TGTGCCAGCAGCGTAGACGGGGGAAGCAATCAGCCCCAGCATTTT. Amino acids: CASSVDGGSNQPQHF.

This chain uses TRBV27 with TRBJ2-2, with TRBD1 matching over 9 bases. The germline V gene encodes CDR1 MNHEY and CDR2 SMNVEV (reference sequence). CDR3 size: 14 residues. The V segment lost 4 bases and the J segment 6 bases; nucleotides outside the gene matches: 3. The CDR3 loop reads CASSWTGAAGELFF. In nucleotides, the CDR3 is TGTGCCAGCAGTTGGACAGGGGCGGCCGGGGAGCTGTTTTTT.